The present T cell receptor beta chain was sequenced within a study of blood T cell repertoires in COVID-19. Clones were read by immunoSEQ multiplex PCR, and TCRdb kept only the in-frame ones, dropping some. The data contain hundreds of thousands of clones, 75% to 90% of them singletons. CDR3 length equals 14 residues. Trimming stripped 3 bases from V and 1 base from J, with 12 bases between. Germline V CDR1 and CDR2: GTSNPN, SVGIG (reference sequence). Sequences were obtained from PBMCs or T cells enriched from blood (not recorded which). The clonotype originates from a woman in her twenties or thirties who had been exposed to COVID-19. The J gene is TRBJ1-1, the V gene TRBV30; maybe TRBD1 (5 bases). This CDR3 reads CAWRPGRANTEAFF. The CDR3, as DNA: TGTGCCTGGAGGCCCGGCAGGGCGAACACTGAAGCTTTCTTT. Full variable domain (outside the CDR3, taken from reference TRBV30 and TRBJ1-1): SQTIHQWPATLVQPVGSPLSLECTVEGTSNPNLYWYRQAAGRGLQLLFYSVGIGQISSEVPQNLSASRPQDRQFILSSKKLLLSDSGFYLCAWRPGRANTEAFFGQGTRLTVV.